This is a list of T cell receptor beta chains from one sample in a study of blood T cell repertoires in COVID-19. Produced via immunoSEQ multiplex PCR; TCRdb's table is partial and in-frame only. Of over 200,000 clones in the sample, approximately 85% were seen once. The sample consisted of peripheral blood. The receptors were sampled from a woman younger than 45 with acute or convalescent COVID-19. Each CDR3 is given with its conserved first and last residue. D genes are given only for firm matches. Not every row has a clone size; where given, it reads once, few, many or a size class.

abundance	v_gene	d_gene	len	j_gene	CDR3aa	CDR3nt
NA	TRBV12-3/TRBV12-4	NA	11	TRBJ2-1	CASSRYNEQFF	TGTGCCAGCAGTCGTTACAATGAGCAGTTCTTC
NA	TRBV7-2	NA	14	TRBJ1-3	CASSRSYSGNTIYF	TGTGCCAGCAGCCGTAGTTACTCTGGAAACACCATATATTTT
NA	TRBV5-4	TRBD1	13	TRBJ2-2	CASKGASTGELFF	TGTGCCAGCAAGGGGGCTAGCACCGGGGAGCTGTTTTTT
NA	TRBV19	TRBD2	17	TRBJ2-1	CASRLLAGGYRGDEQFF	TGTGCCAGTAGGCTACTAGCGGGAGGCTACAGAGGGGATGAGCAGTTCTTC
NA	TRBV5-6	TRBD2	15	TRBJ2-1	CASSFALAGGNEQFF	TGTGCCAGCAGCTTCGCACTAGCGGGAGGGAATGAGCAGTTCTTC
few	TRBV3-1/TRBV3-2	NA	13	TRBJ2-1	CASSQDLRAVQFF	TGTGCCAGCAGCCAAGACCTCAGGGCGGTGCAGTTCTTC
NA	TRBV13	TRBD1	14	TRBJ2-7	CASSLGDRPYEQYF	TGTGCCAGCAGCTTGGGGGACAGGCCATACGAGCAGTACTTC
NA	TRBV10-3	NA	14	TRBJ1-5	CAISLGASGLPQHF	TGTGCCATCAGCCTGGGGGCTTCGGGGTTGCCCCAGCATTTT
NA	TRBV24-1	NA	16	TRBJ2-2	CATSDPRAGLTGELFF	TGTGCCACCAGTGACCCCAGGGCCGGGCTCACCGGGGAGCTGTTTTTT
NA	TRBV19	TRBD1	15	TRBJ2-3	CASSVQGLGTDTQYF	TGTGCCAGTAGCGTACAGGGGTTGGGCACAGATACGCAGTATTTT
NA	TRBV6-2/TRBV6-3	NA	13	TRBJ1-1	CASSLQGNTEAFF	TGTGCCAGCAGCCTACAGGGAAACACTGAAGCTTTCTTT
NA	TRBV11-2	TRBD2	14	TRBJ2-3	CASSLRQREDTQYF	TGTGCCAGCAGCTTACGTCAGCGGGAGGATACGCAGTATTTT
NA	TRBV4-3	NA	15	TRBJ2-2	CASSQDPTSPGELFF	TGCGCCAGCAGCCAAGATCCCACTAGCCCCGGGGAGCTGTTTTTT
NA	TRBV5-4	TRBD2	15	TRBJ2-3	CASSLAGGSTDTQYF	TGTGCCAGCAGCTTAGCGGGAGGGAGCACAGATACGCAGTATTTT